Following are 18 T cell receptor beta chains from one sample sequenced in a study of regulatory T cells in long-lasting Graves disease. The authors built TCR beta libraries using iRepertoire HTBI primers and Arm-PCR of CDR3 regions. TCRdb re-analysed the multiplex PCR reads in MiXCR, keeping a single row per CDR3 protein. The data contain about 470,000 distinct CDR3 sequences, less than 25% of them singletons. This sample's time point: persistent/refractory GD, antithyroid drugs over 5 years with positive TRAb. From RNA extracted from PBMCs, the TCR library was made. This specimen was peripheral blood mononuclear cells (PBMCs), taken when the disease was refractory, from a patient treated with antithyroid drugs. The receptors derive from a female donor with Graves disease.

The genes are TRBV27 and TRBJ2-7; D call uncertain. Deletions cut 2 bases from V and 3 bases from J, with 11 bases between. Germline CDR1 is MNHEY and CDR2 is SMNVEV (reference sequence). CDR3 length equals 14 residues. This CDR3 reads CASSLTFPGYEQYF. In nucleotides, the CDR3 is TGTGCCAGCAGTTTAACGTTTCCTGGCTACGAGCAGTACTTC.

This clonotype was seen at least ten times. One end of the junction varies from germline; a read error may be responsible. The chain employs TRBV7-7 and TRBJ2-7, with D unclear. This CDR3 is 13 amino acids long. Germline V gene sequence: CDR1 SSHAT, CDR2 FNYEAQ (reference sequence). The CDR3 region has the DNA TGTGCTAGCAGCTTGGATCTCGAGAGCGCGCAGTACTTC. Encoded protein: CASSLDLESAQYF.

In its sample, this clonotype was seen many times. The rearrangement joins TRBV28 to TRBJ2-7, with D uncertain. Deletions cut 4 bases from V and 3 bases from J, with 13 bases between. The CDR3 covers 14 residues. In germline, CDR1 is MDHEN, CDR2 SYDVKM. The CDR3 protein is CASSYGLSNYEQYF. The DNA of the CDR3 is TGTGCCAGCAGTTACGGGTTATCAAACTACGAGCAGTACTTC.

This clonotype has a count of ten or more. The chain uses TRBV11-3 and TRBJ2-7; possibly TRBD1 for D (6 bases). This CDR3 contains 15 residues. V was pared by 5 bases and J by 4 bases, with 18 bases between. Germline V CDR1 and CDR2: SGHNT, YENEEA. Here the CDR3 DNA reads TGTGCCAGCAGCGGCAGGGTGTGGGGACAATACGAGCAGTACTTC. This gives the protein CASSGRVWGQYEQYF.

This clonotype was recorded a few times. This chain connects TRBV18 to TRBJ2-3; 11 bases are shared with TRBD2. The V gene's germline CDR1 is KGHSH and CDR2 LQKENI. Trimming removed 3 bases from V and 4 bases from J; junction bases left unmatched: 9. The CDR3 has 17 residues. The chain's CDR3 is CASSPLPTSGVADTQYF. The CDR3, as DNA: TGTGCCAGCTCACCGCTACCGACTAGCGGGGTTGCAGATACGCAGTATTTT.

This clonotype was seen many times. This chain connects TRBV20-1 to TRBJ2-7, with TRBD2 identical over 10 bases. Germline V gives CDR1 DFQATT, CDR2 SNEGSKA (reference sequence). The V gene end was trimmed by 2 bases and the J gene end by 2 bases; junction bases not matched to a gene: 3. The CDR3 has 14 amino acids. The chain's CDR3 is CSARYSGRTYEQYF. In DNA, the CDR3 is TGCAGTGCTAGATATAGCGGGAGGACCTACGAGCAGTACTTC.

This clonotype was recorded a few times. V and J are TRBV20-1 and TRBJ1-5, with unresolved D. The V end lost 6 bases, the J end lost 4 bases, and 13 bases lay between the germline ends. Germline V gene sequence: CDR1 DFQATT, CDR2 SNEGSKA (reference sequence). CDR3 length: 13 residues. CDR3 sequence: CSAEVEMNQPQHF. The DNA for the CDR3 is TGCAGTGCAGAGGTAGAGATGAATCAGCCCCAGCATTTT.

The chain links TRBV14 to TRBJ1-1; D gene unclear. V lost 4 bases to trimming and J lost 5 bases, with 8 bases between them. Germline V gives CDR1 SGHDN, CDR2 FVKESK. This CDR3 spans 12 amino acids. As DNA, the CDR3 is TGTGCCAGCAGCCTACGATGGACTGAAGCTTTCTTT. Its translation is CASSLRWTEAFF.

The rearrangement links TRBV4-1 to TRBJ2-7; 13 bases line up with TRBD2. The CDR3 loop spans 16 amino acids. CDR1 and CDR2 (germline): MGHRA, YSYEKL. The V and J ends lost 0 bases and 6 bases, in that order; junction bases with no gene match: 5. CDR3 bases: TGCGCCAGCAGCCAAGACCCGGGACTAGCGGGACCCGAGCAGTACTTC. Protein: CASSQDPGLAGPEQYF.

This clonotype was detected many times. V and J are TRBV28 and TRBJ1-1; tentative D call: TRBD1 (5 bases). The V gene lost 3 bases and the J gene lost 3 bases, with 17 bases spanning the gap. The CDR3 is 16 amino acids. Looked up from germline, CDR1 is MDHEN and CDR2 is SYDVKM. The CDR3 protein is CASSLVWGVMDTEAFF. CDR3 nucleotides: TGTGCCAGCAGTTTGGTATGGGGGGTTATGGACACTGAAGCTTTCTTT.

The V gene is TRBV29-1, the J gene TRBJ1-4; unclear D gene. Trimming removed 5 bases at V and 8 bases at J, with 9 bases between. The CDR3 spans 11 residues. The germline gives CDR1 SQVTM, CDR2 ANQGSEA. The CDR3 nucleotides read TGCAGCGTTCGAGGCAGAGAAAAACTGTTTTTT. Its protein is CSVRGREKLFF.

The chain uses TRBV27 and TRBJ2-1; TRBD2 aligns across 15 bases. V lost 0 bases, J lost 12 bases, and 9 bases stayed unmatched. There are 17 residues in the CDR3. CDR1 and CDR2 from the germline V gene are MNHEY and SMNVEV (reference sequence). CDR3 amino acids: CASSLSHPSGLAGGQFF. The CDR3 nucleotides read TGTGCCAGCAGTTTATCTCACCCCTCGGGACTAGCGGGAGGGCAGTTCTTC.

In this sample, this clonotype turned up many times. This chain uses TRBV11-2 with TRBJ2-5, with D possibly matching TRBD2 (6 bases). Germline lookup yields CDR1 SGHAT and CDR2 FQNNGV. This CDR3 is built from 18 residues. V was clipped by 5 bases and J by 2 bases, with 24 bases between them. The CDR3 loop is CASSPRVAAKLHQETQYF. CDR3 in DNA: TGTGCCAGCAGCCCCAGGGTAGCGGCTAAACTACATCAAGAGACCCAGTACTTC.

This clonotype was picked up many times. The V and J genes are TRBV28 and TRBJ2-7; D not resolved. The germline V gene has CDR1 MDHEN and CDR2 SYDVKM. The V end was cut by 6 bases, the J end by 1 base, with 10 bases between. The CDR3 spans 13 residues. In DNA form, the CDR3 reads TGTGCCAGCAGCTCGCAATCATCCTACGAGCAGTACTTC. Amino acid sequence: CASSSQSSYEQYF.

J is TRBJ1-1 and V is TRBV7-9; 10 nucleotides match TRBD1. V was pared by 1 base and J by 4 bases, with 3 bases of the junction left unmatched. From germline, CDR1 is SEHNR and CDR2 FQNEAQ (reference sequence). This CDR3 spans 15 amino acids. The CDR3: CASSLETGGSTEAFF. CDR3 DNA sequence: TGTGCCAGCAGCTTAGAGACAGGGGGCAGCACTGAAGCTTTCTTT.

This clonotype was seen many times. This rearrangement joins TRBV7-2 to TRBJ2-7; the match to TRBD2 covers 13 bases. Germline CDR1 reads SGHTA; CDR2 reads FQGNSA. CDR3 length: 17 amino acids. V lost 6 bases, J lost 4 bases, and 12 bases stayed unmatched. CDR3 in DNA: TGTGCCAGCAGGGGGGTGGCGACTAGCGGGAGGCTGTACGAGCAGTACTTC. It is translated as CASRGVATSGRLYEQYF.

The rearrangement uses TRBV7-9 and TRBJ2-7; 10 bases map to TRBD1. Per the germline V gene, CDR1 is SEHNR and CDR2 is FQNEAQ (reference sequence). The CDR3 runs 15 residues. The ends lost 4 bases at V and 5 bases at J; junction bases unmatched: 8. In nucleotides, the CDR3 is TGTGCCAGCAGCTACGAGGACAGGGGGTCCCACGAGCAGTACTTC. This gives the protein CASSYEDRGSHEQYF.

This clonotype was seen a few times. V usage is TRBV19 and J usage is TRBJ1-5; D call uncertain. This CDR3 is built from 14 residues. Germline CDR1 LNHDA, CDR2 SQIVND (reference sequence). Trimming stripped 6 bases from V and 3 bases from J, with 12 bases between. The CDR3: CASRVDLINQPQHF. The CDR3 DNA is TGTGCCAGTAGAGTGGACCTCATCAATCAGCCCCAGCATTTT.